This TCR beta chain comes out of a study of shared clonotypes between healthy human individuals. Produced via immunoSEQ multiplex PCR; TCRdb's table is partial and in-frame only. Seen here are some 660,000 clones, around 78% observed once, and the top ten hold under 2%. V lost 4 bases to trimming and J lost 3 bases; unmatched junction nucleotides: 2. Germline values: CDR1 MNHNY, CDR2 SVGAGI (reference sequence). CDR3 length: 14 residues. This TCR derives from a woman aged 30 to 39 in good health. Material for sequencing was memory CD4+ T cells sorted from blood. The subset denotes: CD45RA-negative fraction. The chain links TRBV6-6 to TRBJ2-1; 8 nucleotides agree with TRBD2. CDR3 coding DNA: TGTGCCAGCAGTTCCCGGGAGGGCTACAATGAGCAGTTCTTC. This gives the protein CASSSREGYNEQFF.